This TCR beta chain was recorded in a study of T cell responses to AZD1222 COVID-19 vaccine. Study as a whole: Both about-4-week and about-12-week second-dose recipients were combined. Study outcomes and limitations: Once two AZD1222 doses were given, Spike-specific TCR breadth and depth went up. Clonal diversity was possibly underestimated, and the donors were mostly white British, with more females.

Profiled with immunoSEQ multiplex PCR; TCRdb holds only in-frame clones, not every one. This sample has 100,000 or so clones, with 85% to 90% found just once. About this clone itself: Its target is unknown.

This CDR3 is 14 amino acids long. Germline V gene lookup returns CDR1 DFQATT and CDR2 SNEGSKA (reference sequence). The ends were cut back, 4 bases at V and 1 base at J, with 10 bases in the middle. The chain combines TRBV20-1 with TRBJ1-4; no firm D call. The sample here was peripheral blood, taken on day 0 of AZD1222 vaccination. This receptor was identified in an adult in good health. CDR3 DNA sequence: TGCAGTGCTATTGAAGGGATAACTAATGAAAAACTGTTTTTT. It yields the protein CSAIEGITNEKLFF.